This T cell receptor beta chain was retrieved from a study of cytomegalovirus exposure and HLA in healthy donors. Germline CDR1 is SEHNR and CDR2 is FQNEAQ (reference sequence). V dropped 1 base and J dropped 4 bases, with 5 bases sitting between them. This CDR3 has 13 amino acids. Worth noting for this clone: Antigen: not known.

Study observations and caveats: Rarity held for most TCR sequences, but there were some public TCRs that occurred in many donors. Later work found most CMV-associated TCR beta chains apparently HLA-restricted.

Though probably carrying unrecorded immune exposures, donors were nominally healthy at sampling. Use of 60 Vbeta and 13 Jbeta primers characterized the PCR. Repertoires were generated with immunoSEQ multiplex PCR, while TCRdb's copy carries only in-frame clones and drops some. The sample lists around 120,000 clones; around four fifths were seen once. This sequence was found in a boy aged 10-17 years in good health and CMV-seronegative. The specimen was PBMCs. V usage is TRBV7-9 and J usage is TRBJ1-3; D not resolved. This CDR3 reads CASSLGPGNTIYF. Written as DNA, the CDR3 is TGTGCCAGCAGCTTAGGGCCGGGAAACACCATATATTTT.